A selection of T cell receptor beta chains follows, all from one sample in a study of T cells in Graves' hyperthyroidism and ophthalmopathy. TCRdb itself ran the multiplex PCR reads through MiXCR, one entry per CDR3 protein. The table has approximately 590,000 distinct CDR3 sequences, 35% to 55% seen once. The sequencing sample was made of peripheral blood or thyroid tissue (not recorded which). These receptors originate from a woman aged 18-29 years with Graves' hyperthyroidism. CDR3s include the opening cysteine and the closing phenylalanine or tryptophan. A D gene is named only where the DNA matches it firmly. A clone size is listed for some rows: how often the clone was seen (once, few, many), or a class if it is expanded.

v_gene,j_gene,abundance,d_gene,CDR3nt,CDR3aa
TRBV2,TRBJ1-4,-,-,TGTGCCGGGTCCGGGACGGGGGTACTGTTTTTT,CAGSGTGVLFF
TRBV7-6,TRBJ1-5,many,-,TGTGCCAGCAGCTTAAAAGGGGCCCATCAGCCCCAGCATTTT,CASSLKGAHQPQHF
TRBV24-1,TRBJ2-1,-,TRBD2,TGTGCCACCAGTGACCAACGGACTAGCGGGTTCACCAATGAGCAGTTCTTC,CATSDQRTSGFTNEQFF
TRBV20-1,TRBJ2-2,-,TRBD2,TGCAGTGCTAGGGACGGGACTAGCGGCCAGGGCGGGGAGCTGTTTTTT,CSARDGTSGQGGELFF
TRBV5-1,TRBJ1-2,-,-,TGCGCCAGCAGCGACTACGGGCTCGGGGGTGGCTACACCTTC,CASSDYGLGGGYTF
TRBV19,TRBJ2-3,-,-,TGTGCCAGTAGTACAAGGGGCCGCACAGATACGCAGTATTTT,CASSTRGRTDTQYF
TRBV7-8,TRBJ2-5,few,TRBD2,TGTGCCAGCAGCTCACCCGGGAGGGCCGGGGAGACCCAGTACTTC,CASSSPGRAGETQYF
TRBV7-8,TRBJ2-5,-,-,TGTGCCAGCAGTCATCAAGGGGGAATGGCCCAAGAGACCCAGTACTTC,CASSHQGGMAQETQYF
TRBV29-1,TRBJ1-4,few,TRBD1,TGCAGCTCGGGACAGTTTAATGAAAAACTGTTTTTT,CSSGQFNEKLFF
TRBV7-6,TRBJ1-1,-,-,TGTGCCAGCAGCCAAGACACCGGGAACACTGAAGCTTTCTTT,CASSQDTGNTEAFF
TRBV11-1,TRBJ2-7,few,-,TGTGCCAGCAGCCCCCCAGACCGGGCCGACGAGCAGTACTTC,CASSPPDRADEQYF
TRBV7-8,TRBJ1-2,many,-,TGTGCCAGCAGCTTAGCAACAGACCTCTATGGCTACACCTTC,CASSLATDLYGYTF
TRBV29-1,TRBJ1-2,once,TRBD1,TGCAGCGCACCCAACAGGGGGCATAACTATGGCTACACCTTC,CSAPNRGHNYGYTF
TRBV7-6,TRBJ2-5,once,-,TGTGCCAGCAGCTCCGAGACAGACGAAGAGACCCAGTACTTC,CASSSETDEETQYF
TRBV9,TRBJ2-2,-,TRBD2,TGTGCCAGCAGCCCGGGACTAGCGGGACTCCGGGCCGGGGAGCTGTTTTTT,CASSPGLAGLRAGELFF
TRBV6-1,TRBJ2-5,-,-,TGTGCCAGCAACCCGCCGGGACCACGAGGGGAGACCCAGTACTTC,CASNPPGPRGETQYF
TRBV2,TRBJ2-6,-,TRBD1,TGTACCACCGGGACAGGGCTCTCTGGGGCCAACGTCCTGACTTTC,CTTGTGLSGANVLTF
TRBV20-1,TRBJ1-4,-,-,TGCAGTGCCTGGGGGGGCAAGGATGAAAAACTGTTTTTT,CSAWGGKDEKLFF
TRBV5-1,TRBJ1-6,many,-,TGCGCCAGCAGCCTACAGCAGAATTCACCCCTCCACTTT,CASSLQQNSPLHF
TRBV15,TRBJ1-2,-,-,TGTGCCACCAGCAGAGAAGTAGGGGTCAGCTATGGCTACACCTTC,CATSREVGVSYGYTF
TRBV10-3,TRBJ2-5,-,-,TGTGCCATCAGTGAGACCCGGGACTTC,CAISETRDF
TRBV7-9,TRBJ1-2,-,-,TGTGCCAGCTCACCAGCTGAAGCCCTCTATGGCTACACCTTC,CASSPAEALYGYTF
TRBV20-1,TRBJ1-1,-,TRBD1,TGCAGTGCTCGGAGGACAGGATTGAGGACTGAAGCTTTCTTT,CSARRTGLRTEAFF
TRBV7-9,TRBJ1-2,-,-,TGTGCCAGCAGCCGTAACCAGGGGCCAGCGGGCTACACCTTC,CASSRNQGPAGYTF
TRBV7-8,TRBJ1-1,-,-,TGTGCCAGCAGCTACCAGGGGAACACTGAAGCTTTCTTT,CASSYQGNTEAFF
TRBV29-1,TRBJ2-5,many,TRBD2,TGCAGCGTTGAACCCCGGGATGGCGGGAGGACCCAGTACTTC,CSVEPRDGGRTQYF
TRBV2,TRBJ2-5,few,-,TGTGCCAGCAGTTTGGTAGGAAAAGAGACCCAGTACTTC,CASSLVGKETQYF
TRBV7-8,TRBJ2-5,once,-,TGTGCCAGCAGCTTATATGCTAGAGGTCGTCAAGAGACCCAGTACTTC,CASSLYARGRQETQYF
TRBV10-3,TRBJ1-6,-,TRBD1,TGTGCCAGCAGTGACCCCCCAAAGGGGGCCCACCACTTT,CASSDPPKGAHHF
TRBV10-3,TRBJ1-1,many,-,TGTGCCACCTTAGGGATGAACACTGAAGCTTTCTTT,CATLGMNTEAFF
TRBV12-3/TRBV12-4,TRBJ1-1,-,-,TGTGCCAGCAGGGGGAGCGAGCCCCTTGTTGGGGCTTTCTTT,CASRGSEPLVGAFF
TRBV6-2/TRBV6-3,TRBJ2-7,-,TRBD2,TGTGCCAGCAGTTACTGGAGGCTAGCGGGAGTTATCTACGAGCAGTACTTC,CASSYWRLAGVIYEQYF
TRBV7-2,TRBJ2-7,-,-,TGTGCCAGCAACAGGGGGGGGGACTCCTACGAGCAGTACTTC,CASNRGGDSYEQYF
TRBV7-2,TRBJ1-1,-,-,TGTGCCAGCAACTTAGTGAGTAGGAACACTGAAGCTTTCTTT,CASNLVSRNTEAFF
TRBV7-2,TRBJ2-2,-,-,TGTGCCAGCAGCTTACCCTACCAGACTAGATTGAACACCGGGGAGCTGTTTTTT,CASSLPYQTRLNTGELFF
TRBV24-1,TRBJ2-5,many,TRBD2,TGTGCCACCAGGGGGACTAGCGGTTATGAAGAGACCCAGTACTTC,CATRGTSGYEETQYF
TRBV13,TRBJ2-5,few,TRBD1,TGTGCCAGCAGCATACAGGGGTGGGAGACCCAGTACTTC,CASSIQGWETQYF
TRBV29-1,TRBJ1-1,many,TRBD1,TGCAGCGTTGAAGATACAGGGGTGAACACTGAAGCTTTCTTT,CSVEDTGVNTEAFF
TRBV25-1,TRBJ1-1,-,-,TGTGCCAGCAGTTTACCACAGGTGAACACTGAAGCTTTCTTT,CASSLPQVNTEAFF
TRBV7-9,TRBJ1-1,many,-,TGTGCCAGCAGCTTACAGGGAGGTGGGACTGAAGCTTTCTTT,CASSLQGGGTEAFF
TRBV19,TRBJ1-2,few,-,TGTGCCAGTAGTATAGATCAGTTTGGCTACACCTTC,CASSIDQFGYTF
TRBV10-3,TRBJ2-7,-,-,TGTGCCATCAGTGAAGTGGGCTCCTACGAGCAGTACTTC,CAISEVGSYEQYF
TRBV19,TRBJ1-3,many,-,TGTGCCAGTACGGGTCAGGTCTTTGGAAACACCATATATTTT,CASTGQVFGNTIYF
TRBV7-2,TRBJ1-2,-,TRBD1,TGTGCCAGCAGCTTAGGGGACAGGGATCTCTATGGCTACACCTTC,CASSLGDRDLYGYTF
TRBV7-9,TRBJ1-5,few,-,TGTGCCAGCAGCTTTTACGTAGGGGCCCCTCAGCCCCAGCATTTT,CASSFYVGAPQPQHF
TRBV2,TRBJ1-2,few,TRBD1,TGTGCCAGCAGCTCAAGAGACAGGGGATGGGGCTACACCTTC,CASSSRDRGWGYTF
TRBV7-9,TRBJ1-4,many,TRBD1,TGTGCCAGCAGCTTAGCAGGGGGCGATGAAAAACTGTTTTTT,CASSLAGGDEKLFF
TRBV5-1,TRBJ2-5,-,TRBD2,TGCGCCAGCAGCTCTTTCACTAGCGTCCAAGGGACCCAGTACTTC,CASSSFTSVQGTQYF
TRBV25-1,TRBJ1-6,-,TRBD1,TGTGCCAGCAGTTACTCGACAGGGGGCCATTCACCCCTCCACTTT,CASSYSTGGHSPLHF
TRBV29-1,TRBJ2-7,-,TRBD1,TGCAGCGTTACCTCCGGGACAGCTTCCTACGAGCAGTACTTC,CSVTSGTASYEQYF
TRBV29-1,TRBJ1-2,-,TRBD1,TGCAGCGTGCAACGGACAGGGTCTGGCTACACCTTC,CSVQRTGSGYTF
TRBV7-9,TRBJ2-5,-,TRBD2,TGTGCCAGCAGCCCCGCGAAAGGCTCGGGACTAGCCCAAGAGACCCAGTACTTC,CASSPAKGSGLAQETQYF
TRBV2,TRBJ2-5,once,-,TGTGCCCGAGCCTGGGCAGGGGATGGCTTTGCGACCCAGTACTTC,CARAWAGDGFATQYF